This T cell receptor beta chain was recovered during a study of human T cells and chemical hapten exposure. TCRdb re-called the RACE reads with MiXCR, one entry per CDR3 protein. The repertoire holds roughly 46,000 distinct CDR3 sequences, roughly 4.2% seen once, with roughly 5.8% in the top ten. J lost 1 base, V lost 5 bases, and 4 bases had no gene match. The germline gives CDR1 SNHLY, CDR2 FYNNEI. The CDR3 sequence is 15 residues long. This clonotype has ten or more counts. Noted time point: healthy volunteer bleed at 2 weeks. Unseparated into fractions, whole blood served as the source from which total RNA was extracted.

The receptor was isolated from a human donor in good health. Some clones in this sample may be carry-over from other donors' samples. The genes are TRBV2 and TRBJ1-5; 8 bases are a match to TRBD1. Sequencing input: whole blood. CDR3 coding DNA: TGTGCCAGCAGTCCAGGGGGCCTGAGCAATCAGCCCCAGCATTTT. Residues: CASSPGGLSNQPQHF.